The 11 T cell receptor beta chains presented below share a single source sample, sequenced in a study of PD-1 blockade in classical Hodgkin lymphoma. Clones were sequenced by immunoSEQ multiplex PCR, and TCRdb holds only the in-frame ones, with some missing. The profile shows tens of thousands of clones, approximately 72% of them singletons. Time point denoted: cycle 4 day 1 (C4D1), after less than 7 weeks of nivolumab. Every patient experienced relapse after autologous stem cell transplantation, and brentuximab vedotin exposure varied. The sequencing used peripheral blood mononuclear cells (PBMCs), collected before the fourth cycle of nivolumab. The receptors stem from a human donor with classical Hodgkin lymphoma.

This clone was counted only a few times. CDR3 region: CASSLDRELYEQYF. The CDR3 DNA reads as TGTGCCAGCAGCCTGGACAGGGAATTGTACGAGCAGTACTTC. The chain employs TRBV27 and TRBJ2-7; 8 nucleotides line up with TRBD1. The CDR3 has 14 amino acids. Losses at the gene ends were 6 bases for V and 4 bases for J; bases not matched to a gene: 8. Germline V gives CDR1 MNHEY, CDR2 SMNVEV (reference sequence).

The genes are TRBV5-1 and TRBJ2-2, with TRBD1 matching 8 bases. Germline-derived CDR1 and CDR2 are SGHRS and YFSETQ. J gave up 1 base and V 2 bases, and 4 bases lay outside the gene matches. The CDR3 is made up of 16 amino acids. The chain's CDR3 is CASSFTTGVNTGELFF. DNA for the CDR3: TGCGCCAGCAGCTTCACGACAGGGGTGAACACCGGGGAGCTGTTTTTT.

The chain carries TRBV19 and TRBJ2-5; tentative D call: TRBD1 (7 bases). The length of the CDR3 is 15 residues. The germline gives CDR1 LNHDA, CDR2 SQIVND (reference sequence). V was trimmed by 6 bases and J by 5 bases, leaving 19 bases between them. The DNA of the CDR3 is TGTGCCAGTAGCTATCGACGGACAGGAGGGGAGACCCAGTACTTC. This translates into CASSYRRTGGETQYF.

The V gene is TRBV28, the J gene TRBJ1-5, with a weak D call TRBD1 (5 bases). The CDR3 runs 11 residues. Germline values: CDR1 MDHEN, CDR2 SYDVKM. The V end lost 6 bases, the J end lost 12 bases, and 12 bases lay between the germline ends. The CDR3: CASSRQFLQHF. CDR3 nucleotide sequence: TGTGCCAGCAGCCGACAGTTTCTCCAGCATTTT.

This clone was seen a handful of times. CDR3 sequence (DNA): TGTGCCAGCAGCTTGGCCAGGCAAGAGACCCAGTACTTC. It is translated as CASSLARQETQYF. The J gene is TRBJ2-5, the V gene TRBV7-6; no clear D. Germline values: CDR1 SGHVS, CDR2 FNYEAQ. V was pared by 3 bases and J by 2 bases, with 7 bases between. The CDR3 covers 13 residues. The full variable domain, rest sourced from reference TRBV7-6 and TRBJ2-5, is GAGVSQSPRYKVTKRGQDVALRCDPISGHVSLYWYRQALGQGPEFLTYFNYEAQQDKSGLPNDRFSAERPEGSISTLTIQRTEQRDSAMYRCASSLARQETQYFGPGTRLLVL.

The rearrangement uses TRBV9 and TRBJ2-7; tentatively, D is TRBD1 (8 bases). Germline lookup yields CDR1 SGDLS and CDR2 YYNGEE. V was pared by 1 base and J by 3 bases, with 14 bases between. This CDR3 contains 15 residues. Here the CDR3 reads CASSVSGTGGYEQYF. CDR3 in DNA: TGTGCCAGCAGCGTAAGCGGGACAGGAGGCTACGAGCAGTACTTC.

This chain connects TRBV30 to TRBJ2-1; D is tentatively TRBD1 or TRBD2 (5 bases each). V lost 5 bases and J lost 8, with 13 bases in between. In germline, CDR1 is GTSNPN, CDR2 SVGIG (reference sequence). The CDR3 contains 12 residues. CDR3 sequence (DNA): TGTGCCTGGGGTGCCGGGGCATATGAGCAGTTCTTC. Its translation is CAWGAGAYEQFF. The whole variable domain, remainder taken from reference TRBV30 and TRBJ2-1, is SQTIHQWPATLVQPVGSPLSLECTVEGTSNPNLYWYRQAAGRGLQLLFYSVGIGQISSEVPQNLSASRPQDRQFILSSKKLLLSDSGFYLCAWGAGAYEQFFGPGTRLTVL.

This chain joins TRBV29-1 and TRBJ2-1; D might be TRBD2 (6 bases). The CDR3 extends over 13 amino acids. CDR1 is SQVTM, CDR2 ANQGSEA, per germline. V dropped 5 bases and J dropped 2 bases, with 10 bases sitting between them. This CDR3 is CSVRAGTYNEQFF. The CDR3 DNA reads TGCAGCGTTCGGGCGGGAACCTACAATGAGCAGTTCTTC.

This chain uses TRBV9 with TRBJ2-3; D gene ambiguous. Trimming took 0 bases from V and 6 from J, leaving 14 bases between them. Germline V gene data show CDR1 as SGDLS and CDR2 as YYNGEE. The CDR3 covers 15 residues. This CDR3 reads CASSVGSISLDTQYF. CDR3 nucleotide sequence: TGTGCCAGCAGCGTAGGATCTATTTCCTTGGATACGCAGTATTTT.

The chain couples TRBV9 to TRBJ2-1; 9 nucleotides agree with TRBD2. The V gene's germline CDR1 is SGDLS and CDR2 YYNGEE. The CDR3 consists of 17 residues. The V segment lost 0 bases and the J segment 2 bases; nucleotides outside the gene matches: 6. The CDR3 DNA sequence: TGTGCCAGCAGCGTAGGAGGTAGCGGGAGTGCCTACAATGAGCAGTTCTTC. Its protein is CASSVGGSGSAYNEQFF.

This clone has only a few counts. The chain carries TRBV29-1 and TRBJ1-6; no clear D gene. CDR1 SQVTM and CDR2 ANQGSEA come from the germline V gene. V was pared by 4 bases and J by 7 bases, with 14 bases between. This CDR3 is built from 14 residues. The CDR3 spells CSVGRGGLNSPLHF. The CDR3 nucleotides are TGCAGCGTTGGACGTGGCGGACTCAATTCACCCCTCCACTTT.